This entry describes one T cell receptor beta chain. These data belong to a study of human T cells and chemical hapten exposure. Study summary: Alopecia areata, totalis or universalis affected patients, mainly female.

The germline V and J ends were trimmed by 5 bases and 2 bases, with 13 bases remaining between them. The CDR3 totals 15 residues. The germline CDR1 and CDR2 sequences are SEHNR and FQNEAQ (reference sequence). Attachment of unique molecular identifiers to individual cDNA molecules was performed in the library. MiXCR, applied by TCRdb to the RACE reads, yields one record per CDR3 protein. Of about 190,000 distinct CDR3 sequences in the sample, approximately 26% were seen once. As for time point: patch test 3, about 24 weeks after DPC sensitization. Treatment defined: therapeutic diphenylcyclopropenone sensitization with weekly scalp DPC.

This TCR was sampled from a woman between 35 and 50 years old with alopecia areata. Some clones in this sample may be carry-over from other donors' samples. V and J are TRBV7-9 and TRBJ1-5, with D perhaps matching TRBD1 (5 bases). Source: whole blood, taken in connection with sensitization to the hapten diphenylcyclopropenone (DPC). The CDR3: CASSRDGYGNQPQHF. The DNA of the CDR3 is TGTGCCAGCAGCCGGGACGGTTATGGCAATCAGCCCCAGCATTTT.